This T cell receptor beta chain stems from a study of Graves' ophthalmopathy and Graves' hyperthyroidism. Study results and limitations: In blood, most expanded thyroid clonotypes above 0.001 frequency were also detected.

In regard to this clonotype: Its antigen is as yet unknown.

CDR1 and CDR2 (germline): LGHNA, YSLEER. Trimming took off 3 bases at V and 0 bases at J, with 15 bases between the two ends. The CDR3 contains 17 residues. The TCR beta CDR3 regions underwent amplification from RNA transcripts. Scientists carried out first-round RT-PCR using HTBI primers and then a second-round multiplex PCR. One entry per CDR3 protein, called by TCRdb with MiXCR from the multiplex PCR reads. The sample has around 1,200,000 distinct CDR3 sequences, around a third seen once. Sequencing was carried out using peripheral blood or thyroid tissue (not recorded which). This TCR derives from an adult man with Graves' hyperthyroidism. The rearrangement uses TRBV4-3 and TRBJ1-5; tentatively, D is TRBD1 (6 bases). The CDR3 loop reads CASSQGAGDYSNQPQHF. CDR3 DNA sequence: TGCGCCAGCAGCCAGGGGGCTGGGGACTATAGCAATCAGCCCCAGCATTTT.